The clone carrying this T cell receptor beta chain was picked up many times. The sample comes from a study of molecular identifiers for immune sequencing clone quantification. Previously published methods and listed TCR primers were used for the bulk TCR libraries. Via MiXCR, TCRdb re-called the PCR reads, giving one row per CDR3 protein. This sample carries approximately 630,000 distinct CDR3 sequences, 25% of them seen once, and the ten largest clones take roughly 0.83%. The germline V and J ends were trimmed by 5 bases and 6 bases, with 14 bases remaining between them. The CDR3 has 13 residues. CDR1 is SEHNR and CDR2 is FQNEAQ in the germline V gene (reference sequence). Every naive CD8 library was made from between about 17,000 and 1,100,000 sorted cells with 10%, 30% or 50% RNA.

The sequence was collected from a human donor in good health. Some libraries in this study had Jurkat cell RNA spiked in. The sequenced sample consisted of naive CD8+ T cells from blood, with Jurkat cell RNA spiked in. Described subset: FACS-sorted CD8+CD4-CCR7+CD45RA+ naive T cells. This sequence joins TRBV7-9 and TRBJ2-7; D possibly corresponds to TRBD2 (6 bases). The DNA of the CDR3 is TGTGCCAGCAGCGCCCTGGTCGGGGGCGAGCAGTACTTC. Translated, it gives CASSALVGGEQYF.